These 20 T cell receptor beta chains were all obtained from the same sample, sequenced in a study of beta chain features in type 1 diabetes. As every portion of the isolated RNA was reverse transcribed, the sequencing read expressed TCRB transcripts. Sequencing was performed with immunoSEQ multiplex PCR; in TCRdb, only in-frame clones are kept and a portion is missing. The sample consists of almost 350,000 clones, 6.5% to 10% of them appearing once. The source material was central memory CD4+ T cells from blood. The receptor set was obtained from a woman aged 18-30 years in good health.

The chain combines TRBV4-2 with TRBJ2-7, with TRBD1 identical over 9 bases. This CDR3 is 16 amino acids long. Germline V gives CDR1 LGHNA, CDR2 YNFKEQ. V lost 0 bases, J lost 3 bases, and 6 bases stayed unmatched. Written as DNA, the CDR3 is TGTGCCAGCAGCCAAGAGGACAGGACAGGGGTCTACGAGCAGTACTTC. Protein product: CASSQEDRTGVYEQYF.

The count of this clone is one. V gene TRBV9 combines with J gene TRBJ2-1; unclear D gene. Germline V gene data show CDR1 as SGDLS and CDR2 as YYNGEE. The V end lost 4 bases, the J end lost 4 bases, and 9 bases lay between the germline ends. The CDR3 sequence is 13 residues long. This CDR3 is CASSSTVYNEQFF. The CDR3 region has the DNA TGTGCCAGCAGCTCAACAGTGTACAATGAGCAGTTCTTC.

The chain joins TRBV5-6 to TRBJ2-2; no clear D gene. The CDR3 totals 14 residues. V shed 2 bases and J shed 6 bases, with 11 bases lying between them. The germline V gene has CDR1 SGHDT and CDR2 YYEEEE. CDR3 sequence: CASSFGLGPGELFF. As DNA, the CDR3 is TGTGCCAGCAGCTTCGGGTTAGGGCCCGGGGAGCTGTTTTTT. Full variable domain (rest looked up from reference TRBV5-6 and TRBJ2-2): DAGVTQSPTHLIKTRGQQVTLRCSPKSGHDTVSWYQQALGQGPQFIFQYYEEEERQRGNFPDRFSGHQFPNYSSELNVNALLLGDSALYLCASSFGLGPGELFFGEGSRLTVL.

This chain connects TRBV25-1 to TRBJ2-7; TRBD2 matches 10 bases. The CDR3 length is 15 residues. V lost 4 bases and J lost 3; bases outside the gene matches: 6. Germline loops: CDR1 MGHDK, CDR2 SYGVNS. Here the CDR3 DNA reads TGTGCCAGCAGTGCCGGACTAGCGGAAAACTACGAGCAGTACTTC. This sequence encodes CASSAGLAENYEQYF.

This clone has a handful of counts. This chain uses TRBV7-2 with TRBJ2-7; 7 nucleotides line up with TRBD1. The V gene end was trimmed by 2 bases and the J gene end by 0 bases; junction bases not matched to a gene: 4. CDR3 length equals 15 residues. Germline CDR1 is SGHTA and CDR2 is FQGNSA. The CDR3: CASSLRGQSSYEQYF. The CDR3 bases are TGTGCCAGCAGCTTAAGGGGACAGAGCTCCTACGAGCAGTACTTC.

The chain employs TRBV7-8 and TRBJ2-7, with 9 bases that match TRBD1. Trimming at V came to 2 bases and at J to 5 bases, leaving 13 bases not matched to a gene. The CDR3 has 17 residues. The V gene's germline CDR1 is SGHVS and CDR2 FQNEAQ. Here the CDR3 DNA reads TGTGCCAGCAGCTTATTGCGACTACAGGGGGCAGGTAACGAGCAGTACTTC. Its protein is CASSLLRLQGAGNEQYF.

This clone has just a few counts. This specimen includes other DNA sequences encoding the same CDR3. The CDR3 DNA sequence: TGCGCCAGCAGCCAAGTAGCGGGTGAGCAGTTCTTC. Encoded protein: CASSQVAGEQFF. The V and J genes are TRBV4-3 and TRBJ2-1; 7 bases are a match to TRBD2. Trimming took 1 base from V and 9 from J; bases not matched to a gene: 0. Germline lookup yields CDR1 LGHNA and CDR2 YSLEER. The CDR3 has 12 residues.

In its sample, this clone was seen a few times. J is TRBJ2-7 and V is TRBV6-5; D may be TRBD2 (6 bases). The CDR3 runs to 15 residues. The germline CDR1 and CDR2 sequences are MNHEY and SVGAGI. Trimming shortened V by 2 bases and J by 2 bases, and 13 bases separated the two germline ends. Here the CDR3 reads CASSYLGDFTYEQYF. The CDR3 region has the DNA TGTGCCAGCAGTTACCTTGGGGACTTTACCTACGAGCAGTACTTC.

This clone was counted only a few times. The rearrangement links TRBV5-1 to TRBJ1-2; D is ambiguous. Germline-derived CDR1 and CDR2 are SGHRS and YFSETQ. The CDR3 totals 15 residues. V shed 0 bases and J shed 7 bases, with 16 bases lying between them. CDR3 sequence (DNA): TGCGCCAGCAGCTTGGTTCTAGACCCCTCCAGTGGCTACACCTTC. As protein: CASSLVLDPSSGYTF.

The chain has TRBV7-3 and TRBJ2-6, with no clear D. The CDR3 is made up of 17 amino acids. Germline V CDR1 and CDR2: SGHTA, FQGTGA. V was trimmed by 0 bases and J by 3 bases, leaving 12 bases between them. Here the CDR3 reads CASSLTALSNGANVLTF. The CDR3 coding sequence is TGTGCCAGCAGCTTAACAGCCTTAAGCAATGGGGCCAACGTCCTGACTTTC.

This clone was observed a few times. This chain connects TRBV6-1 to TRBJ2-3, with D possibly matching TRBD1 (6 bases). Looked up from germline, CDR1 is MNHNS and CDR2 is SASEGT. This CDR3 is built from 16 residues. The V end was cut by 3 bases, the J end by 1 base, with 14 bases between. CDR3 bases: TGTGCCAGCAGTGATAAGTTGGGGGCTCGCACAGATACGCAGTATTTT. This sequence encodes CASSDKLGARTDTQYF.

There are a few counts of this clone. Other DNA variants within this sample encode the same CDR3. In nucleotides, the CDR3 is TGTGCCAGCAGCTTAAGAGAGGGGGAGACCCAGTACTTC. It is translated as CASSLREGETQYF. The chain employs TRBV7-3 and TRBJ2-5; D is possibly TRBD1 or TRBD2 (5 bases each). CDR3 size: 13 residues. The germline V and J ends were trimmed by 1 base and 5 bases, with 8 bases remaining between them. Germline loops: CDR1 SGHTA, CDR2 FQGTGA.

This clone was seen a handful of times. The DNA of the CDR3 is TGTGCCAGCAAGGCGGAGCAGAACACCGGGGAGCTGTTTTTT. This codes for CASKAEQNTGELFF. This chain joins TRBV2 and TRBJ2-2; D not certain. V lost 7 bases to trimming and J lost 1 base, with 10 bases between them. The CDR3 consists of 14 residues. Germline-derived CDR1 and CDR2 are SNHLY and FYNNEI.

This clone was picked up many times. V usage is TRBV4-3 and J usage is TRBJ1-2; unclear D gene. Per germline, CDR1 LGHNA and CDR2 YSLEER. CDR3 length equals 13 residues. V lost 0 bases and J 5 bases, leaving 7 bases between the germline ends. The chain's CDR3 is CASSQDSQYGYTF. The CDR3 DNA reads as TGCGCCAGCAGCCAAGATTCCCAGTATGGCTACACCTTC.

In its sample, this clone was seen a few times. V usage is TRBV7-6 and J usage is TRBJ2-5; 8 bases agree with TRBD1. The CDR3 contains 15 residues. Trimming cost V 6 bases and J 5 bases; bases outside gene matches: 11. Germline assignment: CDR1 SGHVS and CDR2 FNYEAQ. The CDR3 DNA is TGTGCCAGCAGTAAGGGACAGGCGGCTGGGGAGACCCAGTACTTC. It yields the protein CASSKGQAAGETQYF.

As concerns this clone: Other DNA sequences within the sample encode an identical CDR3. The chain is built from TRBV18 and TRBJ1-5; D uncertain. The CDR3 is 13 amino acids. CDR1 and CDR2 from the germline V gene are KGHSH and LQKENI. V dropped 2 bases and J dropped 1 base, with 3 bases sitting between them. The CDR3 sequence is CASSPESNQPQHF. CDR3 coding DNA: TGTGCCAGCTCACCAGAGAGCAATCAGCCCCAGCATTTT.

This clone appeared a few times. This chain joins TRBV5-1 and TRBJ2-3; TRBD1 or TRBD2 may be the D gene (5 bases each). The CDR3 is made up of 17 amino acids. V was clipped by 4 bases and J by 2 bases, with 20 bases between them. Germline assignment: CDR1 SGHRS and CDR2 YFSETQ. The CDR3 protein is CASSPKMRGVTTDTQYF. The CDR3 DNA is TGCGCCAGCAGCCCGAAGATGAGGGGCGTTACCACAGATACGCAGTATTTT.

The CDR3 protein is CASSDARFNSVSTEAFF. In DNA, the CDR3 is TGTGCCAGCAGTGACGCCAGATTTAATTCCGTAAGCACTGAAGCTTTCTTT. The chain links TRBV11-2 to TRBJ1-1, with no clear D. CDR3 length equals 17 residues. The germline V and J ends were trimmed by 6 bases and 4 bases, with 24 bases remaining between them. Germline assignment: CDR1 SGHAT and CDR2 FQNNGV. Full variable domain (outside the CDR3, taken from reference TRBV11-2 and TRBJ1-1): EAGVAQSPRYKIIEKRQSVAFWCNPISGHATLYWYQQILGQGPKLLIQFQNNGVVDDSQLPKDRFSAERLKGVDSTLKIQPAKLEDSAVYLCASSDARFNSVSTEAFFGQGTRLTVV.

The chain employs TRBV2 and TRBJ2-2; D is undetermined. The germline V and J ends were trimmed by 6 bases and 5 bases, with 10 bases remaining between them. This CDR3 has 13 amino acids. Germline V gene data show CDR1 as SNHLY and CDR2 as FYNNEI. CDR3 bases: TGTGCCAGCAGCATTGGACGGACCGGGGAGCTGTTTTTT. Residues: CASSIGRTGELFF. The variable domain in full, with the rest retrieved from reference TRBV2 and TRBJ2-2, is EPEVTQTPSHQVTQMGQEVILRCVPISNHLYFYWYRQILGQKVEFLVSFYNNEISEKSEIFDDQFSVERPDGSNFTLKIRSTKLEDSAMYFCASSIGRTGELFFGEGSRLTVL.

A few counts support this clone. This chain uses TRBV7-2 with TRBJ1-1; D not resolved. The CDR3 consists of 13 residues. Germline V gene lookup returns CDR1 SGHTA and CDR2 FQGNSA. With 3 bases removed from V and 0 bases from J, the gap between germline ends came to 5 bases. For the CDR3, the DNA is TGTGCCAGCAGCTTCGATGTGAACACTGAAGCTTTCTTT. Amino acids: CASSFDVNTEAFF.